This passage covers 15 T cell receptor beta chains from one sample sequenced in a study of Ad26.COV2.S vaccination and SARS-CoV-2 variants. The method was immunoSEQ multiplex PCR; TCRdb's version includes in-frame clones alone and lacks a portion of them. The table lists hundreds of thousands of clones, over 75% of them singletons. Indicated treatment: some 20 received Ad26.COV2.S at low or high dose, single or two shots; several received placebo; per-sample allocation not given. At day 63 after the first vaccine or placebo injection, samples were drawn. The sequences come from peripheral blood, collected in a trial of Ad26.COV2.S vaccine versus placebo. Every receptor here comes from a person between 18 and 65 years old who received the Ad26.COV2.S COVID-19 vaccine or a placebo.

The chain uses TRBV4-3 and TRBJ1-4; D is unresolved. The CDR3 is 14 amino acids. Per germline, CDR1 LGHNA and CDR2 YSLEER. V lost 1 base, J lost 8 bases, and 11 bases lay in between. The CDR3 spells CASSQGVMAEKLFF. The CDR3 DNA follows: TGCGCCAGCAGCCAAGGAGTTATGGCGGAAAAACTGTTTTTT.

V gene TRBV6-1 combines with J gene TRBJ1-1, with D unresolved. Deletions cut 2 bases from V and 6 bases from J, with 10 bases between. The CDR3 is 13 amino acids. The germline V gene encodes CDR1 MNHNS and CDR2 SASEGT. The CDR3 sequence: CASSERETAEAFF. DNA for the CDR3: TGTGCCAGCAGTGAAAGGGAAACGGCTGAAGCTTTCTTT.

The chain recombines TRBV2 with TRBJ2-7; either TRBD1 or TRBD2 may fit D (7 bases each). V lost 5 bases, J lost 1 base, and 12 bases lay in between. The CDR3 covers 14 residues. Germline-derived CDR1 and CDR2 are SNHLY and FYNNEI. The CDR3: CASSPGGGSYEQYF. Written as DNA, the CDR3 is TGTGCCAGCAGTCCAGGGGGGGGGTCCTACGAGCAGTACTTC.

This clone was counted only a few times. The chain joins TRBV11-2 to TRBJ1-6; D is unclear. The CDR3 length is 12 residues. Trimming left V 5 bases short and J 11 bases short, with 10 bases between. Germline CDR1 SGHAT, CDR2 FQNNGV. The DNA for the CDR3 is TGTGCCAGCAGCCTCGGACGGGCACCCCTCCACTTT. This translates into CASSLGRAPLHF.

The V and J genes are TRBV6-2 or TRBV6-3 and TRBJ1-5, with 7 bases fitting TRBD1. The CDR3 covers 17 residues. The trim removed 2 bases at V and 2 bases at J, leaving 9 bases unmatched. Germline lookup yields CDR1 MNHEY and CDR2 SVGEGT. The CDR3 bases are TGTGCCAGCAGTTACACAAAACAGGGGAGAGGCAATCAGCCCCAGCATTTT. Its protein is CASSYTKQGRGNQPQHF.

Worth noting for this clone: The sample contains more than one DNA sequence encoding this CDR3. The chain has TRBV7-3 and TRBJ2-2; D is uncertain. The CDR3 runs 14 residues. The germline V and J ends were trimmed by 0 bases and 2 bases, with 4 bases remaining between them. Germline V gene sequence: CDR1 SGHTA, CDR2 FQGTGA. DNA for the CDR3: TGTGCCAGCAGCTTAACCAGAAACACCGGGGAGCTGTTTTTT. Its translation is CASSLTRNTGELFF.

V and J are TRBV27 and TRBJ1-1; tentatively, D is TRBD1 (5 bases). V lost 3 bases and J 4 bases, leaving 9 bases between the germline ends. The CDR3 extends over 13 amino acids. Per the germline V gene, CDR1 is MNHEY and CDR2 is SMNVEV (reference sequence). Here the CDR3 DNA reads TGTGCCAGCAGTTTTGGGGGTCTCACTGAAGCTTTCTTT. Translation gives CASSFGGLTEAFF.

V and J are TRBV5-4 and TRBJ1-4; no firm D call. The V end was cut by 3 bases, the J end by 4 bases, with 13 bases between. The germline V gene encodes CDR1 SGHNT and CDR2 YYREEE (reference sequence). There are 15 residues in the CDR3. CDR3 sequence: CASSSGNLGNEKLFF. CDR3 DNA sequence: TGTGCCAGCAGCTCCGGAAACCTTGGTAATGAAAAACTGTTTTTT.

The rearrangement joins TRBV5-1 to TRBJ1-3; D might be TRBD1 (6 bases). The CDR3 length is 15 residues. Germline V gene lookup returns CDR1 SGHRS and CDR2 YFSETQ. V was clipped by 2 bases and J by 5 bases, with 14 bases between them. In DNA form, the CDR3 reads TGCGCCAGCAGCTTAGACGACAGGCCCAGAAACACCATATATTTT. Encoded protein: CASSLDDRPRNTIYF.

V gene TRBV5-4 combines with J gene TRBJ1-2; 10 bases match TRBD1. Germline V gene lookup returns CDR1 SGHNT and CDR2 YYREEE (reference sequence). The CDR3 runs to 16 residues. The V gene end was trimmed by 0 bases and the J gene end by 8 bases; junction bases not matched to a gene: 10. CDR3 bases: TGTGCCAGCAGCTTGGTTTTGGGACAGGGGACTTTCGGCTACACCTTC. Its translation: CASSLVLGQGTFGYTF.

The chain has TRBV7-3 and TRBJ2-2, with TRBD2 as a possible D gene (6 bases). The CDR3 runs to 14 residues. CDR1 is SGHTA and CDR2 is FQGTGA in the germline V gene. V was trimmed by 2 bases and J by 3 bases, leaving 7 bases between them. The chain's CDR3 is CASSLGTYTGELFF. DNA for the CDR3: TGTGCCAGCAGCTTAGGGACTTACACCGGGGAGCTGTTTTTT.

The V and J genes are TRBV27 and TRBJ1-1, with D unresolved. The CDR3 runs to 13 residues. Germline V lookup: CDR1 MNHEY, CDR2 SMNVEV (reference sequence). V was trimmed by 1 base and J by 3 bases, leaving 6 bases between them. The CDR3 coding sequence is TGTGCCAGCAGTTTATTCTTCTACACTGAAGCTTTCTTT. Amino acids: CASSLFFYTEAFF.

The chain is built from TRBV13 and TRBJ2-7, with TRBD1 matching 9 bases. CDR1 PRHDT and CDR2 FYEKMQ come from the germline V gene (reference sequence). CDR3 length: 16 amino acids. V was clipped by 5 bases and J by 5 bases; unmatched bases: 13. The CDR3 sequence is CASSLIVNRGQNEQYF. In nucleotides, the CDR3 is TGTGCCAGCAGCCTTATTGTCAACAGGGGGCAGAACGAGCAGTACTTC.

The chain combines TRBV5-1 with TRBJ2-3; the D gene is possibly TRBD2 (5 bases). V was pared by 0 bases and J by 6 bases, with 23 bases between. This CDR3 is built from 18 residues. Germline CDR1 and CDR2: SGHRS and YFSETQ. CDR3 coding DNA: TGCGCCAGCAGCTTGGCCCTATCCCCGGAGGCCACCTGGGATACGCAGTATTTT. Translation gives CASSLALSPEATWDTQYF. The whole variable domain, filled in from reference TRBV5-1 and TRBJ2-3, reads KAGVTQTPRYLIKTRGQQVTLSCSPISGHRSVSWYQQTPGQGLQFLFEYFSETQRNKGNFPGRFSGRQFSNSRSEMNVSTLELGDSALYLCASSLALSPEATWDTQYFGPGTRLTVL.

J is TRBJ1-1 and V is TRBV21-1; the D call of TRBD1 is as the table states it, not checked on the DNA. TRBV21-1 is described as a pseudogene. There are 15 residues in the CDR3. CDR3 amino acids: CASSKLTGPNTEAFF. DNA of the CDR3: TGTGCCAGCAGCAAACTAACAGGCCCGAACACTGAAGCTTTCTTT.